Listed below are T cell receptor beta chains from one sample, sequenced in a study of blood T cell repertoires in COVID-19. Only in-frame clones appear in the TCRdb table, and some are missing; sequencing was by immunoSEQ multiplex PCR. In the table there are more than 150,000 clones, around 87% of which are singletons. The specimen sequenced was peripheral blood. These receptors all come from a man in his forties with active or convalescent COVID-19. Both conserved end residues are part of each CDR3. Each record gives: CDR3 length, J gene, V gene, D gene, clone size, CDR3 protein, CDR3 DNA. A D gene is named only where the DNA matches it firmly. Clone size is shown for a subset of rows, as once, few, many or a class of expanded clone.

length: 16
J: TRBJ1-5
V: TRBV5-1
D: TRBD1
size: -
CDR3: CASSIGTGIGNQPQHF
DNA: TGCGCCAGCAGCATCGGGACAGGAATTGGCAATCAGCCCCAGCATTTT

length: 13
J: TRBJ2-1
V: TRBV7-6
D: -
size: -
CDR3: CASSLDGPNEQFF
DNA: TGTGCCAGCAGCTTAGACGGTCCCAATGAGCAGTTCTTC

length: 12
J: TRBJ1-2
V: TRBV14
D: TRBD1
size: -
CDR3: CASSQRTGGYTF
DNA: TGTGCCAGCAGCCAGAGGACAGGTGGCTACACCTTC

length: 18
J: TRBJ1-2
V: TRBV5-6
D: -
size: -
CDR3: CASSSSIPPLGGTYGYTF
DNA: TGTGCCAGCAGCTCCTCTATTCCTCCCTTGGGGGGGACCTATGGCTACACCTTC

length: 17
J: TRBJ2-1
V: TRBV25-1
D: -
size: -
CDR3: CASSDRPPSEIYNEQFF
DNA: TGTGCCAGCAGTGACCGTCCCCCTAGCGAAATCTACAATGAGCAGTTCTTC

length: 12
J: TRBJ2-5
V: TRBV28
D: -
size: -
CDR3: CASSLRAETQYF
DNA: TGTGCCAGCAGTTTGCGGGCTGAGACCCAGTACTTC

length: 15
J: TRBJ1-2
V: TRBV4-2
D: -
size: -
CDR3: CASSQEGNRANGYTF
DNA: TGTGCCAGCAGCCAAGAAGGTAACAGGGCTAATGGCTACACCTTC

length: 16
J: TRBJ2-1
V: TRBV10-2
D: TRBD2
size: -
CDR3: CASSESRASGGNEQFF
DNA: TGCGCCAGCAGTGAGTCGAGAGCTAGCGGGGGCAATGAGCAGTTCTTC

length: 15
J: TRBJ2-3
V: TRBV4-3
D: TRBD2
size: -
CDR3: CASSPTSGATDTQYF
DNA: TGCGCCAGCAGCCCGACTAGCGGGGCCACAGATACGCAGTATTTT

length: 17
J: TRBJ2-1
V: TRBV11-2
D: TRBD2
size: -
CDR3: CASSSSPGLVLYNEQFF
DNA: TGTGCCAGCAGCTCGAGCCCGGGACTAGTCTTGTACAATGAGCAGTTCTTC

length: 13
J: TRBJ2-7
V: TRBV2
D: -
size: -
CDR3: CASSEARGYEQYF
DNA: TGTGCCAGCAGTGAGGCTAGGGGCTACGAGCAGTACTTC

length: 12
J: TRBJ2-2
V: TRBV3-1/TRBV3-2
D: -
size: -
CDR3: CASSQARGELFF
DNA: TGTGCCAGCAGCCAAGCCAGGGGAGAGCTGTTTTTT

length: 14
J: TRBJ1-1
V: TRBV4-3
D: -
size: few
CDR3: CASSHGGVNTEAFF
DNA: TGCGCCAGCAGCCACGGCGGGGTGAACACTGAAGCTTTCTTT

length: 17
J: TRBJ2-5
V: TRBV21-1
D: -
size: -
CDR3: CASSTRQIWGSQETQYF
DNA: TGTGCCAGCAGCACCCGACAGATTTGGGGATCCCAAGAGACCCAGTACTTC

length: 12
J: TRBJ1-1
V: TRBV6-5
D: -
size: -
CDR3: CASSYSSGEAFF
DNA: TGTGCCAGCAGTTACTCTTCAGGGGAAGCTTTCTTT

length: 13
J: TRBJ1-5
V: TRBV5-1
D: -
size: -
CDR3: CASSLSGNQPQHF
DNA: TGCGCCAGCAGCTTATCGGGGAATCAGCCCCAGCATTTT

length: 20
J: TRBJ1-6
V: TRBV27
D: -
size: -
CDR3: CASSLFARQGPGAYNSPLHF
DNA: TGTGCCAGCAGTTTATTTGCACGCCAGGGGCCCGGGGCCTATAATTCACCCCTCCACTTT

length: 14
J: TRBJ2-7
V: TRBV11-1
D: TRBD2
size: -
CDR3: CASSLDGDYYEQYF
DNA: TGTGCCAGCAGCTTAGACGGGGACTACTACGAGCAGTACTTC

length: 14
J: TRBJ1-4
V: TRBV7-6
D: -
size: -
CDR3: CASSVGGHNEKLFF
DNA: TGTGCCAGCAGCGTGGGGGGTCATAATGAAAAACTGTTTTTT

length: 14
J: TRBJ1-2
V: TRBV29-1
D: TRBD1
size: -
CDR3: CSVEAQGVNYGYTF
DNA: TGCAGCGTTGAGGCACAGGGGGTTAACTATGGCTACACCTTC

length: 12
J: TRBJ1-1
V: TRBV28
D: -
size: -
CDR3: CASSRRDTEAFF
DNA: TGTGCCAGCAGTCGCAGGGACACTGAAGCTTTCTTT

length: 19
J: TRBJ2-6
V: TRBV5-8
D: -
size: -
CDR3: CASSLDGPGTPSGANVLTF
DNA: TGTGCCAGCAGCTTGGACGGACCGGGGACACCATCTGGGGCCAACGTCCTGACTTTC

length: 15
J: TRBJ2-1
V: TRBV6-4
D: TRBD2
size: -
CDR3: CASSAGGGSYNEQFF
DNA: TGTGCCAGCAGTGCGGGCGGGGGAAGCTACAATGAGCAGTTCTTC

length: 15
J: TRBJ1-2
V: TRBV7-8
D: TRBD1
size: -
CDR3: CASSLGGQFNYGYTF
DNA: TGTGCCAGCAGCTTAGGGGGACAGTTTAACTATGGCTACACCTTC